This T cell receptor beta chain was sequenced during a study of T cell changes during pregnancy in multiple sclerosis. This CDR3 is 12 amino acids long. With 4 bases removed from V and 8 bases from J, the gap between germline ends came to 12 bases. Per the germline V gene, CDR1 is SGDLS and CDR2 is YYNGEE. Only in-frame clones appear in the TCRdb table, and some are missing; sequencing was by immunoSEQ multiplex PCR. Among about 24,000 clones, 85% were seen once, and the ten largest hold about a sixth. Sequences were derived from CD8+ T cells from peripheral blood mononuclear cells, sampled in the first trimester of pregnancy. The receptor comes from a female donor in good health, enrolled as a control in a pregnancy study. The V and J genes are TRBV9 and TRBJ1-2; D remains unclear. This CDR3 is CASSQRYGGYTF. In DNA, the CDR3 is TGTGCCAGCAGCCAGAGGTACGGCGGCTACACCTTC.